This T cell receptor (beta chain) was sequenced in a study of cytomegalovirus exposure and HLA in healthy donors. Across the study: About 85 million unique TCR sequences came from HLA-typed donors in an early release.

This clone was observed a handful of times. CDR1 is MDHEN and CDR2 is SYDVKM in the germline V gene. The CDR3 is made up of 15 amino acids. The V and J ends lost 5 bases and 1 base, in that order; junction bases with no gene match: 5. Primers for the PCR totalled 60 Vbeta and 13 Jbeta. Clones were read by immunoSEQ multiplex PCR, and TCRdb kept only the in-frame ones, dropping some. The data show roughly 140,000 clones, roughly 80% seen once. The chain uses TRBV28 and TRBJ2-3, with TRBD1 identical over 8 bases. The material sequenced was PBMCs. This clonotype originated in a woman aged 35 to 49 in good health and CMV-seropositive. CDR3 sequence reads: CASSPSGQGTDTQYF. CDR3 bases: TGTGCCAGCAGTCCCTCGGGACAGGGCACAGATACGCAGTATTTT.